These 8 T cell receptor beta chains were all obtained from the same sample, sequenced in a study of T-cell reconstitution after alpha-beta-depleted transplantation in children. Construction of the TCRbeta library involved unique molecular identifiers. TCRdb re-called the PCR reads with MiXCR, one entry per CDR3 protein. This repertoire shows some 120,000 distinct CDR3 sequences, about 9.6% found once; its top ten account for around 24%. This material consisted of PBMCs, mostly from graft donor cells, taken 180 days after TCRalphabeta/CD19-depleted stem cell transplant. All receptors come from a girl less than two years old who had a stem cell transplant for combined immunodeficiency, so the T cells may come from the graft donor.

The chain recombines TRBV20-1 with TRBJ2-1, with 8 nucleotides matching TRBD2. The V gene end was trimmed by 4 bases and the J gene end by 3 bases; junction bases not matched to a gene: 11. There are 16 residues in the CDR3. The V gene's germline CDR1 is DFQATT and CDR2 SNEGSKA (reference sequence). CDR3 nucleotide sequence: TGCAGTGCTACCCATAGACTAGCGAACAGCTACAATGAGCAGTTCTTC. Its translation: CSATHRLANSYNEQFF.

The chain is built from TRBV12-3 or TRBV12-4 and TRBJ2-3; 8 bases align to TRBD2. J gave up 7 bases and V 3 bases, and 9 bases lay outside the gene matches. This CDR3 region has 15 residues. The CDR3 DNA is TGTGCCAGCAGTTTTGGGTCGGGGGGGCTGAATACGCAGTATTTT. Its translation is CASSFGSGGLNTQYF.

In this sample, this clonotype turned up many times. This chain links TRBV5-1 with TRBJ2-5, with D perhaps TRBD2 (6 bases). This CDR3 is built from 14 residues. V gave up 5 bases and J gave up 2 bases, with 13 bases separating them. The germline CDR1 and CDR2 sequences are SGHRS and YFSETQ. The CDR3 DNA follows: TGCGCCAGCAGGCTGGAGGGGCTACAAGAGACCCAGTACTTC. Its translation: CASRLEGLQETQYF.

The chain combines TRBV11-2 with TRBJ1-1, with unresolved D. From germline, CDR1 is SGHAT and CDR2 FQNNGV. The V end was cut by 5 bases, the J end by 1 base, with 17 bases between. CDR3 length equals 16 residues. The CDR3 is CASSLFGPQANTEAFF. CDR3 bases: TGTGCCAGCAGCCTGTTCGGGCCGCAAGCGAACACTGAAGCTTTCTTT.

In this sample, this clonotype turned up a few times. V usage is TRBV10-3 and J usage is TRBJ1-5; D gene ambiguous. The CDR3 spans 13 residues. Germline CDR1 is ENHRY and CDR2 is SYGVKD. Trimming cost V 3 bases and J 5 bases, with 8 bases left between them. CDR3 protein: CAISERIYQPQHF. The DNA of the CDR3 is TGTGCCATCAGTGAACGGATTTATCAGCCCCAGCATTTT.

This clonotype was picked up many times. J is TRBJ2-7 and V is TRBV20-1; D is unclear. Per germline, CDR1 DFQATT and CDR2 SNEGSKA (reference sequence). This CDR3 comprises 13 residues. V was trimmed by 1 base and J by 0 bases, leaving 7 bases between them. The DNA for the CDR3 is TGCAGTGCTAGAGTTGAGAGCTCCTACGAGCAGTACTTC. Encoded protein: CSARVESSYEQYF.

This clonotype was picked up a small number of times. V and J are TRBV5-6 and TRBJ2-3; TRBD1 aligns across 9 bases. The CDR3 length is 19 residues. Germline V gene lookup returns CDR1 SGHDT and CDR2 YYEEEE. V trimming: 3 bases; J trimming: 2 bases; junction bases outside the gene matches: 16. The CDR3 DNA reads TGTGCCAGCAGCTGGGGGACCGGGACAGGGTTTGGTTACACAGATACGCAGTATTTT. Residues: CASSWGTGTGFGYTDTQYF.

In this sample, this clonotype turned up a few times. This chain connects TRBV6-1 to TRBJ1-1; D is unclear. Germline V CDR1 and CDR2: MNHNS, SASEGT. This CDR3 has 15 amino acids. V was cut by 5 bases and J by 0 bases, with 13 bases left in between. The CDR3 DNA reads TGTGCCAGCAGTCCCTCCGGAATTCTGAACACTGAAGCTTTCTTT. Translating it yields CASSPSGILNTEAFF.